This T cell receptor beta chain was found in a study of T-cell reconstitution after alpha-beta-depleted transplantation in children. Broader study findings: By one year post-transplant, T-cell counts and diversity largely arose from T cells that were newly produced. Surviving recipient T cells and thymic progenitors produced the high day-60 TCRbeta diversity seen in some patients. Several hundred graft clones that had expanded were reportedly the source of alpha-beta T cells about two months after transplant.

The ends lost 2 bases at V and 7 bases at J; junction bases unmatched: 7. Germline CDR1 is SEHNR and CDR2 is FQNEAQ (reference sequence). The CDR3 covers 14 residues. Unique molecular identifiers were used in preparing the TCRbeta library. TCRdb reprocessed the PCR reads via MiXCR and lists one record per CDR3 protein. The table records approximately 4,600 distinct CDR3 sequences, approximately 27% of them present only once. This clonotype was picked up many times. What it binds is unknown. Sequenced material: PBMCs, mostly from graft donor cells, taken 60 days after TCRalphabeta/CD19-depleted stem cell transplant. The TCR was taken from a male patient between 2 and 10 years old who had a stem cell transplant for acute lymphoblastic leukemia, so the T cells may come from the graft donor. This rearrangement joins TRBV7-9 to TRBJ2-7; 8 bases line up with TRBD1. The CDR3 DNA reads as TGTGCCAGCAGCTTAACAGGGGGTGGAAGGGAGCAGTACTTC. Amino acids: CASSLTGGGREQYF.